The 27 T cell receptor beta chains reported below all come from one sample, sequenced in a study of T cell responses to AZD1222 COVID-19 vaccine (dated by TCRdb to 2020 to 2022). Library generation was performed with the immunoSEQ multiplex PCR assay. In its TCRdb copy, this immuneACCESS table keeps in-frame sequences only and misses some clones. Where compared with another copy, unresolved V genes explain less than half of these, and the others have no known cause. The sample table contains around 140,000 clones; only one count was recorded for 80% to 95% of them. Roughly 4% of the sample is held by the ten biggest clonotypes. Reading the label with the study, this specimen's time point is: about 28 days (+/-7) after the second vaccine dose. The material sequenced was peripheral blood, taken 28 days after the second AZD1222 dose. The origin of the receptors is an adult who received the AZD1222 COVID-19 vaccine.

This chain uses TRBV6-6 with TRBJ1-1, with 8 bases lining up with TRBD1. The germline V gene has CDR1 MNHNY and CDR2 SVGAGI (reference sequence). V dropped 8 bases and J dropped 5; count of bases not matched to a gene: 7. The CDR3 contains 13 residues. CDR3 bases: TGTGCCAGCGGATCGGGACAGGTGACTGAAGCTTTCTTT. As protein: CASGSGQVTEAFF.

A single count supports this clone. V usage is TRBV9 and J usage is TRBJ2-1; D unresolved. Germline values: CDR1 SGDLS, CDR2 YYNGEE. CDR3 length: 14 amino acids. The V and J ends lost 4 bases and 6 bases respectively, with 14 bases between them. The CDR3, as DNA: TGTGCCAGCAGCCCTACTCCCTTGGGCAATGAGCAGTTCTTC. It encodes CASSPTPLGNEQFF.

The rearrangement links TRBV6-5 to TRBJ2-5, with D possibly matching TRBD2 (5 bases). The V gene lost 7 bases and the J gene lost 2 bases, with 14 bases spanning the gap. This CDR3 is 14 amino acids long. In germline, CDR1 is MNHEY, CDR2 SVGAGI. The DNA of the CDR3 is TGTGCCAGCACAGGTGCCCCGGGGCAAGAGACCCAGTACTTC. This encodes CASTGAPGQETQYF.

J is TRBJ2-5 and V is TRBV19, with 10 bases identical to TRBD1. Germline V gives CDR1 LNHDA, CDR2 SQIVND (reference sequence). V dropped 4 bases and J dropped 7; count of bases not matched to a gene: 9. This CDR3 is 15 amino acids long. The CDR3 DNA reads TGTGCCAGTAGTACGACTGGGGACAGGGGTGGGACCCAGTACTTC. This sequence encodes CASSTTGDRGGTQYF.

V is TRBV6-5 and J is TRBJ1-1, with unresolved D. The CDR3 is 14 amino acids. V dropped 0 bases and J dropped 1 base, with 6 bases sitting between them. Looked up from germline, CDR1 is MNHEY and CDR2 is SVGAGI. CDR3 DNA: TGTGCCAGCAGTTACTCGGTGGGGAACACTGAAGCTTTCTTT. Protein sequence: CASSYSVGNTEAFF.

The rearrangement joins TRBV7-9 to TRBJ1-2; perhaps TRBD1 as D (6 bases). V gave up 5 bases and J gave up 8 bases, with 15 bases separating them. CDR3 size: 13 residues. Germline CDR1 and CDR2: SEHNR and FQNEAQ (reference sequence). CDR3 in DNA: TGTGCCAGCAGCCCCTCAGGGGCTAGGGGCTACACCTTC. Amino acid sequence: CASSPSGARGYTF.

This rearrangement joins TRBV9 to TRBJ2-1, with TRBD1 as a possible D gene (6 bases). The CDR3 totals 13 residues. Germline values: CDR1 SGDLS, CDR2 YYNGEE. V lost 8 bases to trimming and J lost 4 bases, with 13 bases between them. CDR3 nucleotides: TGTGCCAGTAGCAGGGGCTCGTACAATGAGCAGTTCTTC. Its protein product is CASSRGSYNEQFF.

The V and J genes are TRBV3-1 (or the pseudogene TRBV3-2) and TRBJ1-1; the match to TRBD1 covers 7 bases. Per germline, CDR1 LGHDT and CDR2 YNNKEL (reference sequence). The V segment lost 4 bases and the J segment 1 base; nucleotides outside the gene matches: 6. The CDR3 contains 15 residues. The CDR3 is CASSPSPGGNTEAFF. CDR3 bases: TGTGCCAGCAGCCCCTCTCCAGGGGGGAACACTGAAGCTTTCTTT.

The chain has TRBV20-1 and TRBJ1-1; tentatively, D is TRBD1 (6 bases). V lost 3 bases to trimming and J lost 4 bases, with 15 bases between them. CDR1 and CDR2 (germline): DFQATT, SNEGSKA (reference sequence). The CDR3 runs 14 residues. CDR3 bases: TGCAGTGCTAGTGGGGGGCGGGTGACCACTGAAGCTTTCTTT. Its protein product is CSASGGRVTTEAFF.

This chain links TRBV7-9 with TRBJ1-1, with D tentatively TRBD1 (6 bases). CDR3 length equals 14 residues. Germline CDR1 SEHNR, CDR2 FQNEAQ (reference sequence). The V gene lost 2 bases and the J gene lost 7 bases, with 14 bases spanning the gap. Here the CDR3 DNA reads TGTGCCAGCAGCTTACTGACAGGAGGACGTGAAGCTTTCTTT. Translated: CASSLLTGGREAFF.

The rearrangement links TRBV11-3 to TRBJ2-1; 14 bases line up with TRBD2. The CDR3 is 15 residues long. Germline CDR1 is SGHNT and CDR2 is YENEEA. V dropped 5 bases and J dropped 7; count of bases not matched to a gene: 4. The CDR3 DNA is TGTGCCAGCAGCCTTAGGACTAGCGGGAGGAATGAGCAGTTCTTC. Translating it yields CASSLRTSGRNEQFF.

The J gene is TRBJ2-5, the V gene TRBV11-3; maybe TRBD2 (5 bases). V was clipped by 3 bases and J by 3 bases, with 8 bases between them. The CDR3 has 13 amino acids. Looked up from germline, CDR1 is SGHNT and CDR2 is YENEEA. CDR3 protein: CASSLRVEETQYF. The DNA for the CDR3 is TGTGCCAGCAGCTTGAGGGTAGAAGAGACCCAGTACTTC.

The chain recombines TRBV24-1 with TRBJ2-7; the D is unclear. The CDR3 is 15 amino acids. V was trimmed by 4 bases and J by 4 bases, leaving 16 bases between them. Germline V gene lookup returns CDR1 KGHDR and CDR2 SFDVKD. The CDR3 region is CATSDNSLNPYEQYF. CDR3 nucleotide sequence: TGTGCCACCAGTGACAACAGCCTTAACCCTTACGAGCAGTACTTC.

The chain couples TRBV18 to TRBJ1-5, with D possibly TRBD1 on 6 matching bases. The CDR3 has 14 residues. Germline CDR1 reads KGHSH; CDR2 reads LQKENI. Trimming shortened V by 0 bases and J by 5 bases, and 8 bases separated the two germline ends. The CDR3, as DNA: TGTGCCAGCTCACCACCAGGGGGTTATCAGCCCCAGCATTTT. Translation gives CASSPPGGYQPQHF.

The genes are TRBV2 and TRBJ2-7; a possible D gene is TRBD2 (7 bases). Germline CDR1 is SNHLY and CDR2 is FYNNEI. Trimming removed 3 bases at V and 9 bases at J, with 15 bases between. CDR3 length equals 13 residues. The CDR3 DNA reads TGTGCCAGCAGTGAGGTTGGGGGGGCGAGGCAGTACTTC. Translated: CASSEVGGARQYF.

The CDR3 DNA reads as TGCGCCAGCAGCTCGGACAGGTTTGGAAACACCATATATTTT. It yields the protein CASSSDRFGNTIYF. This chain uses TRBV5-1 with TRBJ1-3, with TRBD1 identical over 7 bases. The trim removed 3 bases at V and 3 bases at J, leaving 3 bases unmatched. This CDR3 spans 14 amino acids. The germline CDR1 and CDR2 sequences are SGHRS and YFSETQ.

The rearrangement uses TRBV5-4 and TRBJ2-3; 8 bases are shared with TRBD2. Germline loops: CDR1 SGHNT, CDR2 YYREEE (reference sequence). V lost 2 bases to trimming and J lost 3 bases; unmatched junction nucleotides: 17. The CDR3 has 19 amino acids. CDR3 in DNA: TGTGCCAGCAGCTTAGCCAGCGGGCGGGGGGTAGCCACAACAGATACGCAGTATTTT. This gives the protein CASSLASGRGVATTDTQYF.

The chain combines TRBV14 with TRBJ2-7; a possible D gene is TRBD2 (6 bases). The V gene lost 1 base and the J gene lost 2 bases, with 15 bases spanning the gap. This CDR3 spans 16 amino acids. Germline CDR1 is SGHDN and CDR2 is FVKESK. CDR3 region: CASSQASGLATYEQYF. The CDR3 DNA follows: TGTGCCAGCAGCCAAGCAAGTGGGCTAGCGACCTACGAGCAGTACTTC.

This chain joins TRBV28 and TRBJ1-3, with D unclear. The germline CDR1 and CDR2 sequences are MDHEN and SYDVKM. Trimming shortened V by 5 bases and J by 3 bases, and 17 bases separated the two germline ends. The CDR3 totals 16 residues. In nucleotides, the CDR3 is TGTGCCAGCAGTCCCCGTATAGGGCTGAGTGGAAACACCATATATTTT. Protein sequence: CASSPRIGLSGNTIYF.

Only one count was recorded for this clone. V is TRBV7-2 and J is TRBJ2-1; D call uncertain. The V and J ends lost 2 bases and 0 bases respectively, with 17 bases between them. CDR1 and CDR2 (germline): SGHTA, FQGNSA. This CDR3 region has 18 residues. The CDR3 protein is CASSLPSTEQSSYNEQFF. DNA for the CDR3: TGTGCCAGCAGCTTACCGTCCACCGAACAGAGCTCCTACAATGAGCAGTTCTTC.

This clone was seen a single time. The V and J genes are TRBV28 and TRBJ1-5; no reliable D call. This CDR3 is built from 16 residues. Trimming took off 2 bases at V and 0 bases at J, with 11 bases between the two ends. Germline V lookup: CDR1 MDHEN, CDR2 SYDVKM. The CDR3 sequence is CASSLMNGHSNQPQHF. CDR3 nucleotides: TGTGCCAGCAGTTTAATGAACGGTCATAGCAATCAGCCCCAGCATTTT. The full variable domain, with the rest looked up from reference TRBV28 and TRBJ1-5, is DVKVTQSSRYLVKRTGEKVFLECVQDMDHENMFWYRQDPGLGLRLIYFSYDVKMKEKGDIPEGYSVSREKKERFSLILESASTNQTSMYLCASSLMNGHSNQPQHFGDGTRLSIL.

This sequence joins TRBV2 and TRBJ2-7; D is unresolved. The CDR3 loop spans 13 amino acids. V was cut by 6 bases and J by 2 bases, with 11 bases left in between. Germline assignment: CDR1 SNHLY and CDR2 FYNNEI. DNA of the CDR3: TGTGCCAGCAGCCCCCCACTGGCCTACGAGCAGTACTTC. Translated, it gives CASSPPLAYEQYF.

The chain links TRBV7-9 to TRBJ2-1; TRBD2 aligns across 11 bases. This CDR3 is 15 amino acids long. In germline, CDR1 is SEHNR, CDR2 FQNEAQ (reference sequence). J lost 7 bases, V lost 5 bases, and 7 bases had no gene match. The chain's CDR3 is CASSPGIAGGNEQFF. CDR3 nucleotide sequence: TGTGCCAGCAGCCCCGGAATAGCGGGGGGGAATGAGCAGTTCTTC.

This chain connects TRBV5-8 to TRBJ1-3; D may be TRBD1 (5 bases). V dropped 5 bases and J dropped 0 bases, with 18 bases sitting between them. The germline CDR1 and CDR2 sequences are SGHTS and YDEGEE. The CDR3 covers 17 residues. The CDR3 DNA sequence: TGTGCCAGCAGGAGGGACTCTACCCGATACTCTGGAAACACCATATATTTT. Amino acids: CASRRDSTRYSGNTIYF.

This chain links TRBV18 with TRBJ1-6; TRBD1 might be the D (6 bases). Germline V gives CDR1 KGHSH, CDR2 LQKENI. CDR3 length: 15 residues. Trimming cost V 6 bases and J 8 bases, with 17 bases left between them. Here the CDR3 DNA reads TGTGCCAGCTCCCCTCCTACAGGGCGCCATTCACCCCTCCACTTT. This gives the protein CASSPPTGRHSPLHF.

This CDR3 reads CASTFSQTETQYF. The CDR3 DNA is TGTGCCAGCACCTTTTCGCAGACGGAGACCCAGTACTTC. The chain links TRBV7-9 to TRBJ2-5; D is unclear. The length of the CDR3 is 13 residues. CDR1 SEHNR and CDR2 FQNEAQ come from the germline V gene (reference sequence). V shed 7 bases and J shed 5 bases, with 14 bases lying between them.

The chain couples TRBV15 to TRBJ2-1, with 7 bases fitting TRBD1. Per the germline V gene, CDR1 is LNHNV and CDR2 is YYDKDF (reference sequence). The CDR3 loop spans 16 amino acids. J lost 3 bases, V lost 2 bases, and 7 bases had no gene match. The CDR3 nucleotides are TGTGCCACCAGCAGAATTCCGGGACAGTACTACAATGAGCAGTTCTTC. This gives the protein CATSRIPGQYYNEQFF.